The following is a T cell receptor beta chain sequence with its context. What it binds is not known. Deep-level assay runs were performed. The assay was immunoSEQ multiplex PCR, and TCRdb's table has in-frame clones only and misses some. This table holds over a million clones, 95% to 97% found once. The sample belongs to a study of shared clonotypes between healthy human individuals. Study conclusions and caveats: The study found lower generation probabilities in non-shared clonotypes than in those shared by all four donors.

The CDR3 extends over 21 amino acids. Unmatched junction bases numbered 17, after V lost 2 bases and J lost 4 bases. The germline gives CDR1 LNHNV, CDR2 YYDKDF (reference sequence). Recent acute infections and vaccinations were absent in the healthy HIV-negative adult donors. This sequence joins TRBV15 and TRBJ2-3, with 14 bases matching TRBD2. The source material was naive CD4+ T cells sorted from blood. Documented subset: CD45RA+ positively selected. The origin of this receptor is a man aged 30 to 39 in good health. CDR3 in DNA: TGTGCCACCAGCAGATACTTACAGACTAGCGGGAGGGAGCGCTCGGCAGATACGCAGTATTTT. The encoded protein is CATSRYLQTSGRERSADTQYF.